This passage covers 18 T cell receptor beta chains from one sample sequenced in a study of T cells in Graves' hyperthyroidism and ophthalmopathy. What was amplified from RNA transcripts were TCR beta CDR3 regions. A set of HTBI primers served as the primers for a first-round RT-PCR of the TCR CDR3. TCRdb independently ran MiXCR on the multiplex PCR reads; one entry per CDR3 protein. Of about 600,000 distinct CDR3 sequences in the sample, roughly 14% are singletons; the top ten hold around 13%. Sequencing used blood. All receptors derive from a woman aged 45-59 years with Graves' ophthalmopathy.

Many counts were recorded for this clonotype. The J gene is TRBJ2-7, the V gene TRBV4-1; 12 bases map to TRBD2. Germline CDR1 and CDR2: MGHRA and YSYEKL. With V trimmed by 0 bases and J by 4 bases, 7 bases remained unmatched. The CDR3 extends over 17 amino acids. The CDR3 DNA is TGCGCCAGCAGCCAAGATCCTAGCGGGAGGGTTCAGTACGAGCAGTACTTC. Amino acids: CASSQDPSGRVQYEQYF.

The CDR3 region is CASSLAAGTGGNGAFF. CDR3 nucleotide sequence: TGTGCCAGCAGTTTAGCCGCCGGGACAGGGGGCAATGGAGCTTTCTTT. The chain carries TRBV12-3 or TRBV12-4 and TRBJ1-1, with 12 positions matching TRBD1. V lost 0 bases and J lost 10; bases outside the gene matches: 9. This CDR3 region has 16 residues.

The sample holds many counts of this clonotype. V gene TRBV30 combines with J gene TRBJ1-1; unclear D gene. Germline CDR1 GTSNPN, CDR2 SVGIG (reference sequence). V was pared by 3 bases and J by 1 base, with 9 bases between. There are 13 residues in the CDR3. The CDR3 DNA reads as TGTGCCTGGAGGACGACACAGAACACTGAAGCTTTCTTT. Its translation is CAWRTTQNTEAFF.

This clonotype was recorded at least ten times. The chain has TRBV11-3 and TRBJ2-1; 11 nucleotides align to TRBD2. With 4 bases clipped from V and 12 bases from J, the junction kept 8 bases outside the gene matches. Germline V gene lookup returns CDR1 SGHNT and CDR2 YENEEA. The CDR3 spans 14 residues. The DNA for the CDR3 is TGTGCCAGCAGCTCACCGAGTCTAGCGGGAGGGCAGTTCTTC. It specifies CASSSPSLAGGQFF.

This clonotype occurred many times. The chain recombines TRBV3-1 with TRBJ1-1; D is undetermined. The V end was cut by 2 bases, the J end by 4 bases, with 11 bases between. This CDR3 spans 14 amino acids. Germline V gene sequence: CDR1 LGHDT, CDR2 YNNKEL (reference sequence). The CDR3, as DNA: TGTGCCAGCAGCCAAAAGGTTTTGGCCACTGAAGCTTTCTTT. The encoded protein is CASSQKVLATEAFF.

This clonotype showed up just a few times. This sequence joins TRBV24-1 and TRBJ2-3, with 9 bases aligning to TRBD1. The germline V gene has CDR1 KGHDR and CDR2 SFDVKD. This CDR3 comprises 16 residues. The ends lost 3 bases at V and 0 bases at J; junction bases unmatched: 3. As DNA, the CDR3 is TGTGCCACCAGTGATCCCGGGACAGGGAGCACAGATACGCAGTATTTT. Its translation: CATSDPGTGSTDTQYF.

V is TRBV18 and J is TRBJ2-5; no clear D. The germline V gene encodes CDR1 KGHSH and CDR2 LQKENI. The CDR3 loop spans 15 amino acids. Trimming removed 0 bases at V and 4 bases at J, with 12 bases between. The CDR3 DNA sequence: TGTGCCAGCTCACCACCTGGAAGATCCGGAGAGACCCAGTACTTC. Protein product: CASSPPGRSGETQYF.

This clonotype came up many times. The CDR3 bases are TGTGCCAGCAGCGCTTTCTACCGGAGCAGCTCCTACAATGAGCAGTTCTTC. This encodes CASSAFYRSSSYNEQFF. The chain uses TRBV11-2 and TRBJ2-1; D is unclear. Germline CDR1 reads SGHAT; CDR2 reads FQNNGV. Between the trimmed V and J ends, which lost 5 bases and 0 bases, there was a span of 17 bases. The CDR3 runs to 17 residues.

In its sample, this clonotype was seen a few times. The rearrangement links TRBV9 to TRBJ2-5; TRBD1 aligns across 7 bases. There are 15 residues in the CDR3. Germline lookup yields CDR1 SGDLS and CDR2 YYNGEE. V was pared by 0 bases and J by 5 bases, with 7 bases of the junction left unmatched. Here the CDR3 reads CASSVGTGDGETQYF. The DNA for the CDR3 is TGTGCCAGCAGCGTAGGAACAGGGGACGGCGAGACCCAGTACTTC.

This clonotype appeared many times. The chain recombines TRBV27 with TRBJ2-1, with D unclear. Trimming cost V 3 bases and J 5 bases, with 14 bases left between them. Germline V gives CDR1 MNHEY, CDR2 SMNVEV (reference sequence). The CDR3 is 15 residues long. This CDR3 reads CASSFLRNYNNEQFF. In DNA, the CDR3 is TGTGCCAGCAGTTTCCTCCGGAACTACAACAATGAGCAGTTCTTC.

The chain links TRBV11-2 to TRBJ2-5; 8 bases fit TRBD2. V gave up 3 bases and J gave up 5 bases; unmatched junction bases: 17. Germline CDR1 and CDR2: SGHAT and FQNNGV. This CDR3 is built from 18 residues. The CDR3 nucleotides are TGTGCCAGCAGCTTTACGAATCCCCCAGCGGGAGAAAAGGAGACCCAGTACTTC. The encoded protein is CASSFTNPPAGEKETQYF. The whole variable domain, remainder taken from reference TRBV11-2 and TRBJ2-5, is EAGVAQSPRYKIIEKRQSVAFWCNPISGHATLYWYQQILGQGPKLLIQFQNNGVVDDSQLPKDRFSAERLKGVDSTLKIQPAKLEDSAVYLCASSFTNPPAGEKETQYFGPGTRLLVL.

The chain recombines TRBV7-9 with TRBJ2-7; D is unresolved. V was cut by 5 bases and J by 4 bases, with 27 bases left in between. The CDR3 contains 18 residues. Germline CDR1 and CDR2: SEHNR and FQNEAQ (reference sequence). Here the CDR3 reads CASSQAFGVSPIPYEQYF. CDR3 nucleotides: TGTGCCAGCAGCCAAGCTTTTGGGGTATCCCCGATCCCTTACGAGCAGTACTTC.

This clonotype has a count of ten or more. CDR3 in amino acids: CAWKQGAYEQYF. The CDR3 nucleotides read TGTGCCTGGAAGCAGGGGGCCTACGAGCAGTACTTC. V usage is TRBV30 and J usage is TRBJ2-7; 7 nucleotides match TRBD1. Unmatched junction bases numbered 2, after V lost 4 bases and J lost 2 bases. This CDR3 comprises 12 residues. Germline V gene sequence: CDR1 GTSNPN, CDR2 SVGIG (reference sequence). Supplemented by reference TRBV30 and TRBJ2-7, the full variable domain reads SQTIHQWPATLVQPVGSPLSLECTVEGTSNPNLYWYRQAAGRGLQLLFYSVGIGQISSEVPQNLSASRPQDRQFILSSKKLLLSDSGFYLCAWKQGAYEQYFGPGTRLTVT.

At least ten counts were recorded for this clonotype. This chain uses TRBV7-2 with TRBJ2-1; TRBD2 aligns across 9 bases. V gave up 3 bases and J gave up 7 bases; unmatched junction bases: 7. Germline V gene data show CDR1 as SGHTA and CDR2 as FQGNSA. The CDR3 loop spans 15 amino acids. The CDR3 bases are TGTGCCAGCAGCTTGGGGCTAGCGGGAACTAATGAGCAGTTCTTC. It is translated as CASSLGLAGTNEQFF. Together with reference TRBV7-2 and TRBJ2-1, the CDR3 gives the full variable domain: GAGVSQSPSNKVTEKGKDVELRCDPISGHTALYWYRQSLGQGLEFLIYFQGNSAPDKSGLPSDRFSAERTGGSVSTLTIQRTQQEDSAVYLCASSLGLAGTNEQFFGPGTRLTVL.

In this sample, this clonotype turned up many times. The chain's CDR3 is CASSPGTVSQPQHF. As DNA, the CDR3 is TGTGCCAGCAGTCCTGGGACAGTGAGTCAGCCCCAGCATTTT. The gene calls are TRBV2 and TRBJ1-5, with 7 positions matching TRBD1. After removal of 5 bases from V and 6 bases from J, the junction contained 7 bases not matched to a gene. Germline V gives CDR1 SNHLY, CDR2 FYNNEI. This CDR3 has 14 residues.

This clonotype was observed many times. As DNA, the CDR3 is TGTGCCAGCAGTTACTCACGGTGGGGGACTCCCGAAGCTTTCTTT. This codes for CASSYSRWGTPEAFF. This chain connects TRBV6-5 to TRBJ1-1; the D gene is possibly TRBD1 (5 bases). In germline, CDR1 is MNHEY, CDR2 SVGAGI. There are 15 residues in the CDR3. The V end was cut by 0 bases, the J end by 8 bases, with 16 bases between.

This clonotype was recorded at least ten times. The chain couples TRBV18 to TRBJ2-2; D perhaps matches TRBD2 (6 bases). Trimming took off 10 bases at V and 7 bases at J, with 19 bases between the two ends. The CDR3 length is 14 residues. Germline CDR1 is KGHSH and CDR2 is LQKENI. The CDR3 sequence is CATQEASDGGELFF. The CDR3 nucleotides read TGTGCCACCCAGGAGGCTAGCGATGGCGGGGAGCTGTTTTTT.

For this clonotype: This may be a read error: a much more frequent sequence differs by one nucleotide. The chain combines TRBV7-2 with TRBJ2-1; 7 positions agree with TRBD2. The CDR3 has 16 residues. The V gene's germline CDR1 is SGHTA and CDR2 FQGNSA. The CDR3 DNA is TGTGCCAGCAACTACCACCCCCGACGGGACTACAATGAGCAGTCCTTC. It specifies CASNYHPRRDYNEQSF. Full variable domain (remainder filled in from reference TRBV7-2 and TRBJ2-1): GAGVSQSPSNKVTEKGKDVELRCDPISGHTALYWYRQSLGQGLEFLIYFQGNSAPDKSGLPSDRFSAERTGGSVSTLTIQRTQQEDSAVYLCASNYHPRRDYNEQSFGPGTRLTVL.